This TCR beta chain was captured by sequencing in a study of PD-L1 blockade in urothelial cancer. On the study more broadly: Typically, measured as a median, blood samples had 130,000 to 150,000 T cells.

V was shortened by 2 bases and J by 3 bases, with 13 bases between the two germline ends. Germline CDR1 reads KGHSH; CDR2 reads LQKENI. The CDR3 spans 16 residues. General study findings and limits: Sub-median blood TCR clonality before treatment predicted longer survival. Durable-benefit patients had greater expansion of tumor-associated blood clones at 3 weeks.

Sequenced by immunoSEQ multiplex PCR; TCRdb stores in-frame clones only, minus some. The sample holds 15,000 to 20,000 clones; under 85% are singletons and the top ten take 1.5% to 2%. Remarks on this clone: Its cognate antigen is unknown.

Time point noted: peripheral blood 6 weeks after treatment start. Each patient gave between 1 and 8 samples, pretreatment and on-treatment. The J gene is TRBJ1-4, the V gene TRBV18, with D unclear. Here the sequenced sample was PBMCs, taken around atezolizumab (anti-PD-L1) treatment. The TCR comes from a man in his forties or fifties with urothelial cancer. The CDR3 DNA follows: TGTGCCAGCTCACCAAGGGTCGGCGGGTCTAATGAAAAACTGTTTTTT. It codes for CASSPRVGGSNEKLFF.